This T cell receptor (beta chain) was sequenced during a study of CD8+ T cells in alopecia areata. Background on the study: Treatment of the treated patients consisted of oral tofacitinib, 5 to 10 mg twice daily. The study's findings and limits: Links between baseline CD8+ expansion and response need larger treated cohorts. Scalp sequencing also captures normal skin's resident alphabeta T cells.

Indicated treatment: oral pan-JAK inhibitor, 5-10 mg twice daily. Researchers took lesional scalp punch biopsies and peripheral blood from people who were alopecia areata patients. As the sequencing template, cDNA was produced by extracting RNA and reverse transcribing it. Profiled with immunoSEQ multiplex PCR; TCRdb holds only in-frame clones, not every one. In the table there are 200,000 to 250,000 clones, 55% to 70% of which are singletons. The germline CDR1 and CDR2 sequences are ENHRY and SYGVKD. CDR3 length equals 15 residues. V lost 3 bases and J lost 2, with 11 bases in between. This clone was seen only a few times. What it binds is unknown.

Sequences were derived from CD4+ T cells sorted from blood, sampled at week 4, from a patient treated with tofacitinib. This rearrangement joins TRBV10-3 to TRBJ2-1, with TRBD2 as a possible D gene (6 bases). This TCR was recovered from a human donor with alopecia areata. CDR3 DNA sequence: TGTGCCATCAGTGAAGGAGGGGAGGCCTACAATGAGCAGTTCTTC. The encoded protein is CAISEGGEAYNEQFF.